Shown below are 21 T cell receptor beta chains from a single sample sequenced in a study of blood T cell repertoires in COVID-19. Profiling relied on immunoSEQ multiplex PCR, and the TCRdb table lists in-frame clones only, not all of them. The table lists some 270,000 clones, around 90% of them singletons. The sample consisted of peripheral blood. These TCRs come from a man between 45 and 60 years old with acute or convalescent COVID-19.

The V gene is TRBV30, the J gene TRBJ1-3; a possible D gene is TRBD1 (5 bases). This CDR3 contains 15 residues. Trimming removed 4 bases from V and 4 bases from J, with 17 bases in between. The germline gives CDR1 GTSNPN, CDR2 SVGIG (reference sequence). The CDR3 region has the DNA TGTGCCTGGACCGGGGACTACTTAACGGGAAACACCATATATTTT. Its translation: CAWTGDYLTGNTIYF.

CDR3 coding DNA: TGTGCCAGCAGCTTAGCGGCGGGGGGACGCACAGATACGCAGTATTTT. Its translation is CASSLAAGGRTDTQYF. The rearrangement joins TRBV7-3 to TRBJ2-3; 8 nucleotides align to TRBD2. V lost 2 bases, J lost 1 base, and 5 bases stayed unmatched. This CDR3 spans 16 amino acids. The germline gives CDR1 SGHTA, CDR2 FQGTGA.

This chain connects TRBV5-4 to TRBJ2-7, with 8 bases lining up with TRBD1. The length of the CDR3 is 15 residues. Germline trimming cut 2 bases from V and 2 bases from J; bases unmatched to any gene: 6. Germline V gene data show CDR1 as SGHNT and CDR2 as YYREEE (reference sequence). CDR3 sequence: CASSFGQGPAYEQYF. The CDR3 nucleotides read TGTGCCAGCAGCTTCGGACAGGGACCCGCCTACGAGCAGTACTTC.

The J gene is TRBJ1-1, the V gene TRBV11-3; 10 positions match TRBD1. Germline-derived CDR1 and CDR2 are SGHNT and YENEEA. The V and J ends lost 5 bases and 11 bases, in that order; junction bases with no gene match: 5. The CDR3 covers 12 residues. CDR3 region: CASSPGTGAAFF. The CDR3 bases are TGTGCCAGCAGCCCCGGGACAGGGGCGGCTTTCTTT.

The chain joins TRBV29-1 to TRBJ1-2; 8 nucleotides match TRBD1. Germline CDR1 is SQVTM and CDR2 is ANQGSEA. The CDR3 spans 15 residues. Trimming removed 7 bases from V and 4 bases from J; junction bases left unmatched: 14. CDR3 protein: CSAPGAGQGPYGYTF. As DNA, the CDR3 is TGCAGCGCTCCGGGGGCCGGACAGGGACCCTATGGCTACACCTTC.

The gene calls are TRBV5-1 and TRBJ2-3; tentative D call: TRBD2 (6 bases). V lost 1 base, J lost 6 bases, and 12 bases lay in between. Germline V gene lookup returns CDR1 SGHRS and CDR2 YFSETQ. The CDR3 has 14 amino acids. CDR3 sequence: CASSLPEEGDTQYF. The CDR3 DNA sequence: TGCGCCAGCAGCTTGCCCGAGGAGGGGGATACGCAGTATTTT.

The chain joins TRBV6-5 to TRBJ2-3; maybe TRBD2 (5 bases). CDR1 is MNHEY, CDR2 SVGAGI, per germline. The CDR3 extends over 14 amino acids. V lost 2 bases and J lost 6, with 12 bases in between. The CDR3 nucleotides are TGTGCCAGCAGTTACCGGGGTACTGGGGATACGCAGTATTTT. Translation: CASSYRGTGDTQYF.

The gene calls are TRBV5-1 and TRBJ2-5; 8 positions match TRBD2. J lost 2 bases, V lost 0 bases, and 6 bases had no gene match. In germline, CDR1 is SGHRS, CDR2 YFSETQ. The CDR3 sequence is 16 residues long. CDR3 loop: CASSLGSAGAQETQYF. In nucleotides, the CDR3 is TGCGCCAGCAGCTTGGGTTCAGCGGGGGCTCAAGAGACCCAGTACTTC.

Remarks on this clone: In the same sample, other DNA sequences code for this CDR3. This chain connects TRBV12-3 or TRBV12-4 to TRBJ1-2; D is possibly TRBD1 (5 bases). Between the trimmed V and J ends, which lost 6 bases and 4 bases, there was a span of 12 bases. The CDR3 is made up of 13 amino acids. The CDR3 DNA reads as TGTGCCAGCAGCCCCGGGGGAACCTATGGCTACACCTTC. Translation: CASSPGGTYGYTF.

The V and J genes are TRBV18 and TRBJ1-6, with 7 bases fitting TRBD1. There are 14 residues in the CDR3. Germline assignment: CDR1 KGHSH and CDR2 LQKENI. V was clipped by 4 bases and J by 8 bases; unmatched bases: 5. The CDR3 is CASSLRDRHSPLHF. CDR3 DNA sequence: TGTGCCAGCTCACTCCGGGACAGACATTCACCCCTCCACTTT.

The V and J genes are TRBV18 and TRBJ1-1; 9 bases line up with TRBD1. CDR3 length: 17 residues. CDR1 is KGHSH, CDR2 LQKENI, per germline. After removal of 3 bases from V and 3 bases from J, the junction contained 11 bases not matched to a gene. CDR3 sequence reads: CASSPLTGGREYTEAFF. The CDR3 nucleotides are TGTGCCAGCTCACCCCTTACAGGGGGCAGGGAGTACACTGAAGCTTTCTTT.

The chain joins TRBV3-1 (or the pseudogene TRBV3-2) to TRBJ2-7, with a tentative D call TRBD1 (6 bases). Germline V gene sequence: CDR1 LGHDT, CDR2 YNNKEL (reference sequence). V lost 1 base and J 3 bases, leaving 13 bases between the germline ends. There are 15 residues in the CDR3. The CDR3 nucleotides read TGTGCCAGCAGCCAAGGGGGGCGGGCAGGCTACGAGCAGTACTTC. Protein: CASSQGGRAGYEQYF.

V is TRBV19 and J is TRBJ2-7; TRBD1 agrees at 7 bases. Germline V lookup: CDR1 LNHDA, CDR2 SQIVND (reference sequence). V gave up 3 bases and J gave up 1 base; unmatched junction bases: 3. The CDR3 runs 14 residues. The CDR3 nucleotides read TGTGCCAGTAGTATCCGCAGGGGGTCCTACGAGCAGTACTTC. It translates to CASSIRRGSYEQYF.

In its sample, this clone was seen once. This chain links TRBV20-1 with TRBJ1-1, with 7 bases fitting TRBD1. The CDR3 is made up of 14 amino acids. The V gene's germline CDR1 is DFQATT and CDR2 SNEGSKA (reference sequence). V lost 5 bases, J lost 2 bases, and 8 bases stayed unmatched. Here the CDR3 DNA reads TGCAGTGCTCGTGCGGGACAGTCAAACACTGAAGCTTTCTTT. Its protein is CSARAGQSNTEAFF.

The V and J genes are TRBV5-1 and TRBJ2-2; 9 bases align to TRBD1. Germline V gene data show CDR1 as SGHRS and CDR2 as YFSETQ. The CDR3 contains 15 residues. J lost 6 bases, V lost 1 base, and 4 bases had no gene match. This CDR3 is CASSLTTGGAGELFF. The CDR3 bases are TGCGCCAGCAGCTTGACGACAGGGGGTGCCGGGGAGCTGTTTTTT.

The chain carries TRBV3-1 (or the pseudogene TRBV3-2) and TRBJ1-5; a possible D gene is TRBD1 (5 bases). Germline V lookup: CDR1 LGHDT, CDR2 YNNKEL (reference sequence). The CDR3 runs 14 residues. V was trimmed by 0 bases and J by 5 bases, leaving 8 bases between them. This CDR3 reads CASSQEGRDQPQHF. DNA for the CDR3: TGTGCCAGCAGCCAAGAGGGCAGGGATCAGCCCCAGCATTTT.

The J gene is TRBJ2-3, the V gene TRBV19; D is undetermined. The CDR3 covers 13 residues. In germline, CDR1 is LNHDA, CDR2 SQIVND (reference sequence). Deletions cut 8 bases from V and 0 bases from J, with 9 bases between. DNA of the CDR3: TGTGCCAGTGGAGAGGTCAGCACAGATACGCAGTATTTT. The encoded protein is CASGEVSTDTQYF.

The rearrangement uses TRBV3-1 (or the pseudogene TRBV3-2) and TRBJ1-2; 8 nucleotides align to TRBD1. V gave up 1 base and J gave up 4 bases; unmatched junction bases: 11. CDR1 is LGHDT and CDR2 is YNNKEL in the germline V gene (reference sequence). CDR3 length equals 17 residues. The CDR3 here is CASSQVWGQGASYGYTF. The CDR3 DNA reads TGTGCCAGCAGCCAAGTCTGGGGGCAGGGGGCTAGCTATGGCTACACCTTC.

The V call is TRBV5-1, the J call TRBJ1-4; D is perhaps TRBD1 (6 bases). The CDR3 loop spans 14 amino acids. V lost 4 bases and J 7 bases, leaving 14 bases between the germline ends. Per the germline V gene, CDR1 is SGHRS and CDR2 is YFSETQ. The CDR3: CASSKQGLGEKLFF. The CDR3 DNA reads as TGCGCCAGCAGCAAACAGGGTTTGGGTGAAAAACTGTTTTTT.

The CDR3 is CASSLYGKSAEAFF. CDR3 in DNA: TGTGCCAGCAGCCTATACGGGAAGAGCGCTGAAGCTTTCTTT. V gene TRBV14 combines with J gene TRBJ1-1; no firm D call. V was cut by 4 bases and J by 6 bases, with 15 bases left in between. The CDR3 runs to 14 residues. Germline loops: CDR1 SGHDN, CDR2 FVKESK.

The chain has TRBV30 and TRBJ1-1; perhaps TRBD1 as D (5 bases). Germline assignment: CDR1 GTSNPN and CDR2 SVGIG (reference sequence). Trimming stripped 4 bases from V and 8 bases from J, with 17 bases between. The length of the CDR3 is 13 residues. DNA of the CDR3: TGTGCCTGGACGCGAAGGGGTCAATACGAAGCTTTCTTT. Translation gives CAWTRRGQYEAFF.